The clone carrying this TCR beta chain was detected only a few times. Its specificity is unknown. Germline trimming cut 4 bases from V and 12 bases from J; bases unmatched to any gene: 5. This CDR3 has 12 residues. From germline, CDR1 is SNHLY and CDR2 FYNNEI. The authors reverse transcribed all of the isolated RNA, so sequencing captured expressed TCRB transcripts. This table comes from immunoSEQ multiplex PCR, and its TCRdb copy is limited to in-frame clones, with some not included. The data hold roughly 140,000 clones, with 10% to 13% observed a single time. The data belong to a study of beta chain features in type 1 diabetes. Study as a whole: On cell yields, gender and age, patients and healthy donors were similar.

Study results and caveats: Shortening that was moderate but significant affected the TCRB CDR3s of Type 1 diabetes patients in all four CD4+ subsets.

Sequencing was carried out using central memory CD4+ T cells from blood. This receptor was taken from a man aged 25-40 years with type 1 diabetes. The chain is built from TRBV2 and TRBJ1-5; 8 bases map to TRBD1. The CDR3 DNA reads TGTGCCAGCAGTGTAACCGGGACAGGCCAGCATTTT. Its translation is CASSVTGTGQHF.